This entry lists 9 T cell receptor beta chains sequenced from one sample in a study of metastatic and nonmetastatic thyroid tumors. All patients were treatment-naive before thyroid surgery. TCRdb re-analyzed the PCR reads using MiXCR. Seen here are roughly 18,000 clones, about 34% observed once, and the top ten hold roughly 10%. Sequenced sample: tumor tissue. The receptors stem from a male donor with papillary thyroid cancer or a benign thyroid nodule (not recorded which). Some clones in this sample may be carry-over from other donors' samples.

The chain uses TRBV18 and TRBJ1-1; weak D call: TRBD1 (5 bases). Germline V gene lookup returns CDR1 KGHSH and CDR2 LQKENI. The V end was cut by 1 base, the J end by 9 bases, with 12 bases between. The CDR3 covers 13 residues. The CDR3 sequence is CASSPQGGTKAFF. CDR3 nucleotides: TGTGCCAGCTCACCACAGGGAGGGACTAAAGCTTTCTTT.

Note on this clone: This clone may be a read error of a much larger clone one base away. This specimen includes other DNA sequences encoding the same CDR3. This rearrangement joins TRBV7-9 to TRBJ1-2; TRBD1 is a possible D gene (5 bases). Germline lookup yields CDR1 SEHNR and CDR2 FQNEAQ (reference sequence). Deletions cut 4 bases from V and 7 bases from J, with 16 bases between. The CDR3 runs to 14 residues. DNA for the CDR3: TGTGCCAGCAGCTGGGACCCGAGCTCTGGTGGCTACACCTTC. Translated, it gives CASSWDPSSGGYTF.

The chain recombines TRBV27 with TRBJ2-3, with a weak D call TRBD1 (5 bases). CDR3 length equals 13 residues. Germline assignment: CDR1 MNHEY and CDR2 SMNVEV (reference sequence). V lost 0 bases and J lost 6, with 7 bases in between. The CDR3 DNA follows: TGTGCCAGCAGTTTATCGTGGGGCGATACGCAGTATTTT. This sequence encodes CASSLSWGDTQYF.

Concerning this clone itself: Germline and junction disagree at one end, which may indicate a read error. The rearrangement links TRBV7-2 to TRBJ2-1; 9 bases are a match to TRBD2. Germline V gene lookup returns CDR1 SGHTA and CDR2 FQGNSA. The CDR3 contains 19 residues. The CDR3 here is CASSFPPGLARSSYNDQFF. CDR3 DNA sequence: TGTGCCAGCAGCTTCCCGCCTGGACTAGCGCGAAGCTCCTACAATGATCAGTTCTTC.

Only a few counts were recorded for this clone. This chain uses TRBV6-1 with TRBJ2-7; D possibly corresponds to TRBD2 (6 bases). The CDR3 consists of 14 residues. The germline V gene encodes CDR1 MNHNS and CDR2 SASEGT. V lost 0 bases and J lost 5, with 11 bases in between. CDR3 sequence: CASSEALRGNEQYV. CDR3 sequence (DNA): TGTGCCAGCAGTGAAGCGCTTCGGGGGAACGAGCAGTACGTC.

This rearrangement joins TRBV20-1 to TRBJ2-7, with D perhaps TRBD1 or TRBD2 (5 bases each). The length of the CDR3 is 11 residues. From germline, CDR1 is DFQATT and CDR2 SNEGSKA (reference sequence). The V and J ends lost 6 bases and 6 bases respectively, with 12 bases between them. CDR3 residues: CSASSGGEQYV. As DNA, the CDR3 is TGCAGTGCCAGCTCTGGGGGCGAGCAGTACGTC.

The chain uses TRBV5-1 and TRBJ1-1; perhaps TRBD1 as D (6 bases). The germline CDR1 and CDR2 sequences are SGHRS and YFSETQ. Trimming cost V 4 bases and J 1 base, with 14 bases left between them. CDR3 length: 15 residues. The CDR3 bases are TGCGCCAGCAGCCCGAGACAGGAGGGGAACACTGAAGCTTTCTTT. Residues: CASSPRQEGNTEAFF.

This clone was seen at least ten times. The DNA for the CDR3 is TGTGCCAGCAGTTACTCGATTTTCCGACTAGCGGTAAATGAGCAGTTCTTC. Translated, it gives CASSYSIFRLAVNEQFF. The chain couples TRBV6-5 to TRBJ2-1; 9 nucleotides line up with TRBD2. The CDR3 is 17 residues long. Germline CDR1 reads MNHEY; CDR2 reads SVGAGI. J gave up 7 bases and V 0 bases, and 10 bases lay outside the gene matches.

The chain combines TRBV3-1 with TRBJ2-7; 12 nucleotides match TRBD1. The CDR3 runs to 15 residues. From germline, CDR1 is LGHDT and CDR2 YNNKEL (reference sequence). V trimming: 4 bases; J trimming: 5 bases; junction bases outside the gene matches: 6. The CDR3 nucleotides are TGTGCCAGCAGCCTCCGGGACAGGGGGCGCGACGAGCAGTACTTC. Its protein product is CASSLRDRGRDEQYF.